Each of the 6 T cell receptor beta chains below was sequenced from the same sample in a study of blood T cell repertoires in COVID-19. The protocol was immunoSEQ multiplex PCR, while the TCRdb copy is restricted to in-frame clones and leaves out a portion. Of about 83,000 clones detected, about 92% appear once; the ten largest clones hold more than 15%. Sequencing was done on a sample of peripheral blood. The receptors were sampled from a woman of 80 years or more with active or convalescent COVID-19.

This chain uses TRBV30 with TRBJ1-2; 12 bases are a match to TRBD1. Germline V gives CDR1 GTSNPN, CDR2 SVGIG (reference sequence). This CDR3 is 15 amino acids long. J lost 8 bases, V lost 2 bases, and 9 bases had no gene match. The CDR3 DNA sequence: TGTGCCTGGAGTAACCCGGGACAGGGGGCGGAGGGCTACACCTTC. Translation: CAWSNPGQGAEGYTF.

A few counts support this clone. The chain couples TRBV4-1 to TRBJ1-6, with D possibly matching TRBD1 (6 bases). This CDR3 region has 18 residues. V was shortened by 1 base and J by 0 bases, with 13 bases between the two germline ends. Germline lookup yields CDR1 MGHRA and CDR2 YSYEKL. CDR3 in DNA: TGCGCCAGCAGCCAAGGGATACAGGACAGCTCCTATAATTCACCCCTCCACTTT. Translated: CASSQGIQDSSYNSPLHF.

This chain connects TRBV3-1 (or the pseudogene TRBV3-2) to TRBJ1-6; D is unresolved. This CDR3 region has 12 residues. Germline-derived CDR1 and CDR2 are LGHDT and YNNKEL (reference sequence). V lost 4 bases and J lost 11, with 9 bases in between. CDR3: CASSPSGTPLHF. For the CDR3, the DNA is TGTGCCAGCAGCCCTTCGGGGACACCCCTCCACTTT.

In DNA form, the CDR3 reads TGTGCCAGCAGCCTAACAGGGGCCATCTCTGGAAACACCATATATTTT. It translates to CASSLTGAISGNTIYF. The chain has TRBV9 and TRBJ1-3, with TRBD1 matching over 7 bases. Germline V CDR1 and CDR2: SGDLS, YYNGEE. The CDR3 totals 16 residues. J lost 0 bases, V lost 4 bases, and 7 bases had no gene match.

The chain has TRBV6-1 and TRBJ2-5; 10 nucleotides line up with TRBD2. This CDR3 is 17 amino acids long. Per germline, CDR1 MNHNS and CDR2 SASEGT. The trim removed 0 bases at V and 1 base at J, leaving 5 bases unmatched. The DNA of the CDR3 is TGTGCCAGCAGTGAAGCGCCTCAGCGGGGGGGCCAAGAGACCCAGTACTTC. It encodes CASSEAPQRGGQETQYF.

This rearrangement joins TRBV2 to TRBJ2-3; perhaps TRBD2 as D (5 bases). Trimming cost V 6 bases and J 0 bases, with 25 bases left between them. Looked up from germline, CDR1 is SNHLY and CDR2 is FYNNEI. This CDR3 spans 19 amino acids. The CDR3 sequence is CASRREATRSRTSTDTQYF. CDR3 bases: TGTGCCAGCAGGCGAGAGGCTACCCGTAGCCGGACTAGCACAGATACGCAGTATTTT.